The present T cell receptor beta chain was sequenced within a study of OX40 agonist ivuxolimab in advanced cancers. The overall study: Ivuxolimab, an agonist antibody against OX40 (CD134), was given to patients. Patients with hepatocellular carcinoma, melanoma, renal cell or head and neck cancer made up the dose-escalation patients. Mean age 60 years, range about 20 to 79; roughly 82% male.

The repertoire was sequenced with immunoSEQ multiplex PCR; TCRdb's copy has only in-frame clones and lacks some. The data hold some 100,000 clones, with 90% observed a single time. Broader study findings: CD8+ T cells averaged more expanded clones than CD4+.

Trimming shortened V by 2 bases and J by 5 bases, and 18 bases separated the two germline ends. The length of the CDR3 is 16 residues. Germline values: CDR1 SNHLY, CDR2 FYNNEI. Turning to this clone: Its specificity is not known.

This sequence was found in an adult with an advanced solid tumor such as melanoma, head and neck, liver or kidney cancer. The sequenced sample was CD4+ or CD8+ T cells sorted from blood, obtained in a trial of the OX40 agonist ivuxolimab. This chain links TRBV2 with TRBJ2-5; perhaps TRBD1 as D (5 bases). CDR3 sequence: CASSENFGRVGETQYF. CDR3 DNA sequence: TGTGCCAGCAGTGAAAACTTTGGCAGGGTGGGGGAGACCCAGTACTTC.